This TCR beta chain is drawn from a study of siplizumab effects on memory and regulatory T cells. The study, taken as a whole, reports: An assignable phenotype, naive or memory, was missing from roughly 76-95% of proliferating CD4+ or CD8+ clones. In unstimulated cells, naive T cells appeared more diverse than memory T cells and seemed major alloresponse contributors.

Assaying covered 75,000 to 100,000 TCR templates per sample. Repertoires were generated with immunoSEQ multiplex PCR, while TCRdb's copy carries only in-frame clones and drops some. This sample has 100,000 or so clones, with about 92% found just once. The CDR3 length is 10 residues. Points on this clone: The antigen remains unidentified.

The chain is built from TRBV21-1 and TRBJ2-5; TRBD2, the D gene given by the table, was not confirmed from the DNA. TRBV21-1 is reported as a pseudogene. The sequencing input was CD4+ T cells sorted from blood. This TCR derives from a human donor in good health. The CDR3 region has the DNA TGTGCCAGCAGCAATACGAGCGAGTACTTC. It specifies CASSNTSEYF.